The clone carrying this T cell receptor beta chain was counted a few times. Other nucleotide sequences from this sample produce the same CDR3. The entry originates in a study of blood T cell repertoires in COVID-19. Authors' analysis steps: Reference gene primer amplification in the assay estimated nucleated cell counts. Profiled with immunoSEQ multiplex PCR; TCRdb holds only in-frame clones, not every one. That table supplies the V and J calls and clone size; D and trimming were determined from the DNA. Of 200,000 to 250,000 clones in the sample, about 83% were seen once. Trimming cost V 4 bases and J 3 bases; bases outside gene matches: 2. Germline lookup yields CDR1 LGHDT and CDR2 YNNKEL (reference sequence). The CDR3 spans 13 residues.

This TCR came from a middle-aged man with acute or convalescent COVID-19. The chain couples TRBV3-1 (or the pseudogene TRBV3-2) to TRBJ1-1, with 7 bases fitting TRBD1. Sequenced input: peripheral blood. In DNA form, the CDR3 reads TGTGCCAGCAGCCTGCAGGGGGACACTGAAGCTTTCTTT. Its translation is CASSLQGDTEAFF.